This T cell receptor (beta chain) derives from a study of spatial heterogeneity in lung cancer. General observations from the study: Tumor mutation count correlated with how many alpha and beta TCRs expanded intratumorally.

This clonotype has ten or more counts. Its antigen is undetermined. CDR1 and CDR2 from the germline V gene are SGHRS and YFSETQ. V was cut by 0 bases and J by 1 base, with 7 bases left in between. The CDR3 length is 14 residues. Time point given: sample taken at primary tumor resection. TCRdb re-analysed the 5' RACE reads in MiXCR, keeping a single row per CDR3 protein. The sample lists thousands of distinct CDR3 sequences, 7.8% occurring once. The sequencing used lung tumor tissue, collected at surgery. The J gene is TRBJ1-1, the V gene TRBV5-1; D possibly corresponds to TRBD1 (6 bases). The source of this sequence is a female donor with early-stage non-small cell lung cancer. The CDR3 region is CASSLAGANTEAFF. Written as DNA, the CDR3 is TGCGCCAGCAGCTTGGCAGGGGCGAACACTGAAGCTTTCTTT. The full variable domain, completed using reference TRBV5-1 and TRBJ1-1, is KAGVTQTPRYLIKTRGQQVTLSCSPISGHRSVSWYQQTPGQGLQFLFEYFSETQRNKGNFPGRFSGRQFSNSRSEMNVSTLELGDSALYLCASSLAGANTEAFFGQGTRLTVV.